The T cell receptor (beta chain) under discussion was sequenced for a study of shared clonotypes between healthy human individuals. Assay used: immunoSEQ multiplex PCR; TCRdb lists only in-frame clones, some missing. The profile covers more than 400,000 clones, with around 73% appearing a single time and 9.5% to 15% taken by the ten largest. The clonotype originates from a woman in her 40s in good health. Some clones in this sample may be carry-over from other donors' samples. The source material was PBMCs.

The CDR3 here is CSAPLNYGYTF. The CDR3 DNA follows: TGCAGTGCCCCGCTAAACTATGGCTACACCTTC. The rearrangement joins TRBV20-1 to TRBJ1-2; D not resolved. Trimming stripped 6 bases from V and 2 bases from J, with 7 bases between. Germline V gives CDR1 DFQATT, CDR2 SNEGSKA (reference sequence). The CDR3 loop spans 11 amino acids.